Sequencing of this T cell receptor (beta chain) was carried out in a study of identical twins. No donor was unhealthy or non-Caucasian. A few counts support this clonotype. Template switching, a step in the protocol, added a universal primer site, and cDNA carried unique molecular identifiers. MiXCR, applied by TCRdb to the 5' RACE reads, yields one record per CDR3 protein. The table lists around 490,000 distinct CDR3 sequences, roughly 15% of them singletons. The germline gives CDR1 MNHEY, CDR2 SVGAGI. The CDR3 totals 15 residues. The trim removed 5 bases at V and 2 bases at J, leaving 5 bases unmatched. These same records also appear under a second study, on yellow fever vaccine responses in identical twins. This second study says: Reportedly, twins' vaccine T cell responses looked partly convergent and partly personalized.

The receptor's source is a young woman in good health. What was sequenced was CD4+ T cells sorted from blood. This rearrangement joins TRBV6-5 to TRBJ2-2, with 7 bases matching TRBD1. DNA for the CDR3: TGTGCCAGCAGTCACCGGACAGGAAACACCGGGGAGCTGTTTTTT. The encoded protein is CASSHRTGNTGELFF.